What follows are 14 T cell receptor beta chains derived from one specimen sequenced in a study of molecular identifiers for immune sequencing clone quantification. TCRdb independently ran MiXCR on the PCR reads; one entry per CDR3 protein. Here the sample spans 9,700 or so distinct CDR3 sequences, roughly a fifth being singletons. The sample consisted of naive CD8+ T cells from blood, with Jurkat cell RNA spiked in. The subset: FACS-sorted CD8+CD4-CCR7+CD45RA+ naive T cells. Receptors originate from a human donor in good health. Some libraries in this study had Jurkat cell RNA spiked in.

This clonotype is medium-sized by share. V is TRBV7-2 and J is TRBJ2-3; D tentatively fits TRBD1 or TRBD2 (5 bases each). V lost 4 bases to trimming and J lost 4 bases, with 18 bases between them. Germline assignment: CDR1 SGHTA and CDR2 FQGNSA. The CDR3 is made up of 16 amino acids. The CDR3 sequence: CASSSGAGGVADTQYF. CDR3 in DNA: TGTGCCAGCAGCTCCGGGGCGGGTGGTGTGGCAGATACGCAGTATTTT. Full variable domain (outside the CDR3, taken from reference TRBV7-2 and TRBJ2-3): GAGVSQSPSNKVTEKGKDVELRCDPISGHTALYWYRQSLGQGLEFLIYFQGNSAPDKSGLPSDRFSAERTGGSVSTLTIQRTQQEDSAVYLCASSSGAGGVADTQYFGPGTRLTVL.

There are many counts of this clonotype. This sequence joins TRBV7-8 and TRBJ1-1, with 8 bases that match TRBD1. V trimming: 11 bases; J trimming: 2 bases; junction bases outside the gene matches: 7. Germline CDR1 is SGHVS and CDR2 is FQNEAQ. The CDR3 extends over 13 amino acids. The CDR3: CAGSGGLNTEAFF. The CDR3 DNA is TGTGCCGGCTCAGGGGGCCTAAACACTGAAGCTTTCTTT.

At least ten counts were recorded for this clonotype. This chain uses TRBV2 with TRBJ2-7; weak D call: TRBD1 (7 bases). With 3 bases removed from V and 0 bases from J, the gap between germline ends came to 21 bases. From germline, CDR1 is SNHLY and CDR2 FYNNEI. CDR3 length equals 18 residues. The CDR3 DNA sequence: TGTGCCAGCAGTGACTGGGCCGGCGGAGGGGGCTTCTCCTACGAGCAGTACTTC. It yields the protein CASSDWAGGGGFSYEQYF.

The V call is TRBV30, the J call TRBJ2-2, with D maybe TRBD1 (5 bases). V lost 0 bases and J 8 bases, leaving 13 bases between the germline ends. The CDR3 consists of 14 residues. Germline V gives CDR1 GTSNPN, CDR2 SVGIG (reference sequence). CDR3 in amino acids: CAWSVGQGVGELFF. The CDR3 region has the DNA TGTGCCTGGAGTGTCGGGCAGGGCGTGGGGGAGCTGTTTTTT.

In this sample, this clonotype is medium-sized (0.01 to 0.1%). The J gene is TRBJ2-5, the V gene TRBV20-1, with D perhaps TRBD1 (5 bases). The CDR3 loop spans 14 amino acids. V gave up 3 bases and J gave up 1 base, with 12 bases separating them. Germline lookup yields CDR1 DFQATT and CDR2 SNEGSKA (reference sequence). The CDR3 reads CSARTRTSQETQYF. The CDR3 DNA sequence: TGCAGTGCTAGGACACGGACAAGCCAAGAGACCCAGTACTTC.

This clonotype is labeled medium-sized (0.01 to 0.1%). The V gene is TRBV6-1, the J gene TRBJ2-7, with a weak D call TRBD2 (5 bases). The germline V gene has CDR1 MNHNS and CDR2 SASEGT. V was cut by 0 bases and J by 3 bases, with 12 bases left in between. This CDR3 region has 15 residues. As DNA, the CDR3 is TGTGCCAGCAGTGAAGCAGGGTTCAGCGGCTACGAGCAGTACTTC. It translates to CASSEAGFSGYEQYF.

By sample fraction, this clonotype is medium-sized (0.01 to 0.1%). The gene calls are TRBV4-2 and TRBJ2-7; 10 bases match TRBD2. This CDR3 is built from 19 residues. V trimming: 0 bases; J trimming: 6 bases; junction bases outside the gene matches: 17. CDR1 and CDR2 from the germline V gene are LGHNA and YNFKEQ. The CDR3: CASSQEVLAGVSNHLEQYF. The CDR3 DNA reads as TGTGCCAGCAGCCAAGAGGTCCTAGCGGGAGTGTCTAACCACCTCGAGCAGTACTTC.

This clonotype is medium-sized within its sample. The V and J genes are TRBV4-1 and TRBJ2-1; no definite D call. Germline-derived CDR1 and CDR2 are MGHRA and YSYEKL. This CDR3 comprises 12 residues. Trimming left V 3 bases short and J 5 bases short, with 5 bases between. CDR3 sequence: CASSQIHNEQFF. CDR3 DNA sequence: TGCGCCAGCAGCCAGATACACAATGAGCAGTTCTTC.

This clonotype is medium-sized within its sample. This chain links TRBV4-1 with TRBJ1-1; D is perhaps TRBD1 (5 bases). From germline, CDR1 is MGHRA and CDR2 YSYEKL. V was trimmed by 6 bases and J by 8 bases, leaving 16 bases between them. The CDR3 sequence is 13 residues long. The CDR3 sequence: CASSRDENREAFF. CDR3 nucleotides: TGCGCCAGCAGTCGGGACGAAAATAGGGAAGCTTTCTTT.

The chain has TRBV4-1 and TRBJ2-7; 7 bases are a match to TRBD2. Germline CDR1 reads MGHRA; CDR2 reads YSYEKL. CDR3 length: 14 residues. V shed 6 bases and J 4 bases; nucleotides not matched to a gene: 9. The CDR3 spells CASSQTGGQYEQYF. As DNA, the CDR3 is TGCGCCAGCAGTCAAACGGGGGGTCAGTACGAGCAGTACTTC.

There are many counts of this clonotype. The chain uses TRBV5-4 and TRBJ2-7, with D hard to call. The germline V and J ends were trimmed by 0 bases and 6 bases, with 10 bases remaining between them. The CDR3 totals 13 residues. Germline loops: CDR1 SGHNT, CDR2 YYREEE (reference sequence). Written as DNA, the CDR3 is TGTGCCAGCAGCTTGGCCGATAGGGTCGAGCAGTACTTC. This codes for CASSLADRVEQYF.

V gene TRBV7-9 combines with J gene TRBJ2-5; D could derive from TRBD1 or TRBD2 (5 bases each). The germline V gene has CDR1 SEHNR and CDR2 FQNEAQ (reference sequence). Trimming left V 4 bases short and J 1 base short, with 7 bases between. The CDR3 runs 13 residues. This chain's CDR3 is CASSSGAQETQYF. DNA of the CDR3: TGTGCCAGCAGCTCCGGGGCCCAAGAGACCCAGTACTTC.

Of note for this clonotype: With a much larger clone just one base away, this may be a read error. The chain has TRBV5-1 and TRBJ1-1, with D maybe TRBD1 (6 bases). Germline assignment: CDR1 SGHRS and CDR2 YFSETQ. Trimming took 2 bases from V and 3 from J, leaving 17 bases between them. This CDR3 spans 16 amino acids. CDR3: CASSFFTGTSYTEAFF. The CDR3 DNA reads TGCGCCAGCAGCTTTTTTACCGGGACAAGCTACACTGAAGCTTTCTTT.

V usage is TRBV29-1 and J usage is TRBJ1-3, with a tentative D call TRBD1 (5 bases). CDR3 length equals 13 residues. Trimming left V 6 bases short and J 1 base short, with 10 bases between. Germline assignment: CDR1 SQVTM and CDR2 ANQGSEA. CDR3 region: CSVGQGSGNTIYF. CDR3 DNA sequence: TGCAGCGTGGGGCAGGGTTCTGGAAACACCATATATTTT.